This T cell receptor (delta chain) emerged from a study of γδ T cells in repeated Plasmodium falciparum infection. The CDR3 contains 21 residues. V was pared by 2 bases and J by 0 bases, with 15 bases of the junction left unmatched. Germline CDR1 GEAIGNYY, CDR2 EKD. This clone was seen a handful of times. For this DNA, TCRdb reports the protein of a much larger clone, which diverges at residue 11, most likely from a read error; the protein presented here is translated directly from the DNA. TCRdb applied CATT to the multiplex PCR reads for clone calling. The table lists some 100,000 delta-chain clones, more than 1.4% of them singletons. Bulk repertoires came from Vgamma9/Vdelta2+ or Vdelta2-negative gammadelta T cells flow-sorted from PBMC.

The receptor comes from a pool of human donors (malaria-infected and uninfected, not separated). The sample taken for sequencing was gamma-delta T cells from blood. The genes are TRDV2 and TRDJ3; 7 positions match TRDD3. The J gene, absent from TCRdb, was called here by matching the DNA to germline. The CDR3 reads CACDKVAPGGFSSWDTRQMFF. CDR3 DNA sequence: TGTGCCTGTGACAAAGTAGCTCCCGGGGGATTTAGCTCCTGGGACACCCGACAGATGTTTTTC.